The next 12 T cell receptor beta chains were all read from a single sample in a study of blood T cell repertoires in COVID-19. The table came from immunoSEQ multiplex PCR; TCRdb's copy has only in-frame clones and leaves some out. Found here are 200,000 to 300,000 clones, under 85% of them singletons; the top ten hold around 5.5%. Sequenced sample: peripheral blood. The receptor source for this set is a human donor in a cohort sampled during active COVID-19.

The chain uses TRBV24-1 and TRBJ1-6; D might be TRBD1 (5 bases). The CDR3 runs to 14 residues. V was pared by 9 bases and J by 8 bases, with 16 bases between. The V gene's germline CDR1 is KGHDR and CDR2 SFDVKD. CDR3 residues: CATSVGAEDSPLHF. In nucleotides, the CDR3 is TGTGCCACCTCGGTAGGGGCTGAGGATTCACCCCTCCACTTT.

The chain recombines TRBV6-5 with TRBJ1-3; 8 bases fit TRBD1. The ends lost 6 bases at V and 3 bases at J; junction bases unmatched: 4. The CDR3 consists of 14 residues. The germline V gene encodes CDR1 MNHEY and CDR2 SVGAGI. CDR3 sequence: CASSMTGDGNTIYF. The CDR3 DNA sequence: TGTGCCAGCAGCATGACAGGGGATGGAAACACCATATATTTT.

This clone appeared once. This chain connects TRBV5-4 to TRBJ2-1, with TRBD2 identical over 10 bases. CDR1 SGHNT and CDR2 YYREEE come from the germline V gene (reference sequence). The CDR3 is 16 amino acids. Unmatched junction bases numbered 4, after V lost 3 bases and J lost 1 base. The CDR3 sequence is CASSSSGSISYNEQFF. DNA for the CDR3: TGTGCCAGCAGCTCTAGCGGGAGTATTTCCTACAATGAGCAGTTCTTC.

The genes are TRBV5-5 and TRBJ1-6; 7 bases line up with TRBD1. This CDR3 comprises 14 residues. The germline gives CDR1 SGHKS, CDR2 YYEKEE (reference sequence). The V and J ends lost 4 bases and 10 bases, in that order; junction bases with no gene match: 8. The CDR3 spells CASSDTGVWSPLHF. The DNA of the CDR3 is TGTGCCAGCAGCGACACAGGGGTTTGGTCACCCCTCCACTTT.

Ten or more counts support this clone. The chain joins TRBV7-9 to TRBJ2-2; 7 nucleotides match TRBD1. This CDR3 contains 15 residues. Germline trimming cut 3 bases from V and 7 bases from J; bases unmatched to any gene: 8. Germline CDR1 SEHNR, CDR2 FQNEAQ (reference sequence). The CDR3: CASSFLDREGGELFF. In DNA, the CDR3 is TGTGCCAGCAGCTTCCTCGACAGGGAAGGCGGGGAGCTGTTTTTT. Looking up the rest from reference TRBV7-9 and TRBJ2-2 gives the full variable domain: DTGVSQNPRHKITKRGQNVTFRCDPISEHNRLYWYRQTLGQGPEFLTYFQNEAQLEKSRLLSDRFSAERPKGSFSTLEIQRTEQGDSAMYLCASSFLDREGGELFFGEGSRLTVL.

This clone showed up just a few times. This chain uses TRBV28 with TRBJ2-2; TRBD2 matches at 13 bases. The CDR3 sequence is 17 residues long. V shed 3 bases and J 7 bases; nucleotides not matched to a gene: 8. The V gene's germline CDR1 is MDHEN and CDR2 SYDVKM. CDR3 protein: CASSFLGLAGAGGELFF. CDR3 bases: TGTGCCAGCAGTTTTTTAGGACTAGCGGGAGCGGGCGGGGAGCTGTTTTTT.

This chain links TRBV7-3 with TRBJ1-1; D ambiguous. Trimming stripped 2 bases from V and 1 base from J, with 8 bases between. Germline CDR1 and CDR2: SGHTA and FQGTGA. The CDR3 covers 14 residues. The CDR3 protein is CASSLGHQNTEAFF. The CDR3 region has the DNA TGTGCCAGCAGCTTAGGCCACCAGAACACTGAAGCTTTCTTT.

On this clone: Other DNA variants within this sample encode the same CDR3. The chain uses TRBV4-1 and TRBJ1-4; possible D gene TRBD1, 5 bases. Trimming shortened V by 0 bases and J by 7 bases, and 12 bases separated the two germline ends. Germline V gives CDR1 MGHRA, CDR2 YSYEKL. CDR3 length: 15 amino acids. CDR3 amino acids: CASSQDLGAGEKLFF. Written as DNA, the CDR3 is TGCGCCAGCAGCCAAGATTTAGGGGCTGGTGAAAAACTGTTTTTT.

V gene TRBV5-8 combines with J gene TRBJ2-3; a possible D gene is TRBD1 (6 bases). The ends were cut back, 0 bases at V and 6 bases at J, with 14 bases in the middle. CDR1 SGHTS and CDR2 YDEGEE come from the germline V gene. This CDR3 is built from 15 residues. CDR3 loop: CASSLETFRGDTQYF. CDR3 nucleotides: TGTGCCAGCAGCTTGGAGACATTTAGGGGGGATACGCAGTATTTT. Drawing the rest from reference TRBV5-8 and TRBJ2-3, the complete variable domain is EAGVTQSPTHLIKTRGQQATLRCSPISGHTSVYWYQQALGLGLQFLLWYDEGEERNRGNFPPRFSGRQFPNYSSELNVNALELEDSALYLCASSLETFRGDTQYFGPGTRLTVL.

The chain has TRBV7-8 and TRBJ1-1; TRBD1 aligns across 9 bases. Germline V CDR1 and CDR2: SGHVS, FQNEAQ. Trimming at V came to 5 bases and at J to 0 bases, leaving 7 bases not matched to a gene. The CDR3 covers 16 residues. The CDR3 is CASSPRGDRVNTEAFF. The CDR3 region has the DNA TGTGCCAGCAGCCCACGAGGGGACAGGGTGAACACTGAAGCTTTCTTT.

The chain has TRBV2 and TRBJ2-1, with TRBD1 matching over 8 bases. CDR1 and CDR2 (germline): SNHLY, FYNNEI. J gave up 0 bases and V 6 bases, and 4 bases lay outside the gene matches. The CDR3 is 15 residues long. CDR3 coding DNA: TGTGCCAGCAGCGTCGACAGGGGCTCCTACAATGAGCAGTTCTTC. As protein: CASSVDRGSYNEQFF. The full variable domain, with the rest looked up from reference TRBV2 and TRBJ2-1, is EPEVTQTPSHQVTQMGQEVILRCVPISNHLYFYWYRQILGQKVEFLVSFYNNEISEKSEIFDDQFSVERPDGSNFTLKIRSTKLEDSAMYFCASSVDRGSYNEQFFGPGTRLTVL.

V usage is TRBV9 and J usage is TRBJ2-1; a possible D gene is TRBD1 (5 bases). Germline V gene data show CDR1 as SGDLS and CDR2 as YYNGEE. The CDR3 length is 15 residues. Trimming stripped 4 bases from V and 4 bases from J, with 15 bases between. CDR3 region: CASSLGAGLYNEQFF. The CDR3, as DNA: TGTGCCAGCAGCCTAGGGGCAGGGTTGTACAATGAGCAGTTCTTC.